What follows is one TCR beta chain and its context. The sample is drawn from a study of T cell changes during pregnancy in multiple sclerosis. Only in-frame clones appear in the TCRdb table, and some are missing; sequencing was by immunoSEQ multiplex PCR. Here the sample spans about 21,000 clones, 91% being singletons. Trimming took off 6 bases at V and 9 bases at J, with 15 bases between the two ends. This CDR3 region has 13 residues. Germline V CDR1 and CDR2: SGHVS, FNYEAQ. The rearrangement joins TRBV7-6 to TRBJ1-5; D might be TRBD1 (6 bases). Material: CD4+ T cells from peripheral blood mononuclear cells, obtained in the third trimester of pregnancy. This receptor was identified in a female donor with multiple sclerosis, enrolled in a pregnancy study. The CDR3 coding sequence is TGTGCCAGCAGTGGGGGCCCTCAATGGCCCCAGCATTTT. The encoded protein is CASSGGPQWPQHF.